One and the same sample provided the 19 T cell receptor beta chains below, sequenced in a study of T cells after yellow fever vaccination. TCRdb reanalysed the 5' RACE reads using MiXCR and keeps one entry per CDR3 protein. The sample includes 100,000 to 150,000 distinct CDR3 sequences, roughly 15% of them seen just once. The sample here was CD8+ T cells sorted from PBMCs, taken 5 days after the yellow fever booster vaccination. These receptors came from a man in his late teens or twenties who received the YFV17D yellow fever vaccine.

A few counts support this clonotype. This rearrangement joins TRBV14 to TRBJ2-7; the match to TRBD2 covers 11 bases. Trimming removed 1 base from V and 4 bases from J; junction bases left unmatched: 9. CDR3 size: 17 residues. CDR1 SGHDN and CDR2 FVKESK come from the germline V gene. CDR3 bases: TGTGCCAGCAGCCAAGTCTGGACTCTAGCGGGGGGATACGAGCAGTACTTC. Translated: CASSQVWTLAGGYEQYF.

This clonotype has more than one count but fewer than ten. This rearrangement joins TRBV4-3 to TRBJ2-5; D is unresolved. CDR3 size: 13 residues. V dropped 3 bases and J dropped 2 bases, with 7 bases sitting between them. Per germline, CDR1 LGHNA and CDR2 YSLEER. In DNA, the CDR3 is TGCGCCAGCAGCCAGTACTGGCAAGAGACCCAGTACTTC. Translated: CASSQYWQETQYF.

The chain carries TRBV6-6 and TRBJ1-1, with D perhaps matching TRBD1 (5 bases). CDR3 length equals 13 residues. The V and J ends lost 4 bases and 4 bases respectively, with 10 bases between them. Germline V CDR1 and CDR2: MNHNY, SVGAGI (reference sequence). CDR3 nucleotides: TGTGCCAGCAGTTTTGGGGGTGCCACTGAAGCTTTCTTT. As protein: CASSFGGATEAFF.

This clonotype was counted only a few times. J is TRBJ2-7 and V is TRBV27; D tentatively reads TRBD1 or TRBD2 (6 bases each). The V end lost 6 bases, the J end lost 7 bases, and 16 bases lay between the germline ends. The CDR3 totals 13 residues. Germline loops: CDR1 MNHEY, CDR2 SMNVEV (reference sequence). This CDR3 reads CASRGTPGGEQYF. The CDR3 DNA follows: TGTGCCAGCAGGGGGACACCCGGGGGTGAGCAGTACTTC.

The rearrangement links TRBV7-8 to TRBJ2-3, with TRBD2 matching over 12 bases. The CDR3 contains 20 residues. CDR1 and CDR2 (germline): SGHVS, FQNEAQ. J lost 3 bases, V lost 1 base, and 14 bases had no gene match. CDR3 sequence: CASSLDLLAGGSIGTDTQYF. Written as DNA, the CDR3 is TGTGCCAGCAGCTTAGATCTCCTAGCGGGGGGGTCCATAGGAACAGATACGCAGTATTTT.

The chain's CDR3 is CASSLRFAGGAADTQYF. CDR3 sequence (DNA): TGTGCCAGCAGTCTCCGGTTCGCGGGGGGCGCCGCAGATACGCAGTATTTT. This chain connects TRBV28 to TRBJ2-3; 8 bases align to TRBD2. Looked up from germline, CDR1 is MDHEN and CDR2 is SYDVKM. The CDR3 has 17 residues. V dropped 5 bases and J dropped 4; count of bases not matched to a gene: 14. Together with reference TRBV28 and TRBJ2-3, the CDR3 gives the full variable domain: DVKVTQSSRYLVKRTGEKVFLECVQDMDHENMFWYRQDPGLGLRLIYFSYDVKMKEKGDIPEGYSVSREKKERFSLILESASTNQTSMYLCASSLRFAGGAADTQYFGPGTRLTVL.

The chain uses TRBV12-3 or TRBV12-4 and TRBJ1-1; D call uncertain. The CDR3 loop spans 14 amino acids. V gave up 0 bases and J gave up 4 bases, with 9 bases separating them. CDR3 in amino acids: CASSLALGVTEAFF. CDR3 nucleotides: TGTGCCAGCAGTTTAGCTCTTGGAGTCACTGAAGCTTTCTTT.

This sequence joins TRBV4-3 and TRBJ2-1; no clear D. Trimming took 4 bases from V and 0 from J, leaving 10 bases between them. CDR1 LGHNA and CDR2 YSLEER come from the germline V gene. This CDR3 is 15 amino acids long. The CDR3, as DNA: TGCGCCAGCAGCCCCATACTCAGCTCCTACAATGAGCAGTTCTTC. This sequence encodes CASSPILSSYNEQFF.

This clonotype was counted only a few times. The chain employs TRBV28 and TRBJ2-5; D is ambiguous. Looked up from germline, CDR1 is MDHEN and CDR2 is SYDVKM. V was shortened by 4 bases and J by 3 bases, with 12 bases between the two germline ends. The CDR3 runs to 14 residues. The CDR3 nucleotides read TGTGCCAGCAGTTCGGGCCGAGAAGAAGAGACCCAGTACTTC. It is translated as CASSSGREEETQYF.

The rearrangement joins TRBV12-3 or TRBV12-4 to TRBJ2-2, with unresolved D. V was cut by 8 bases and J by 4 bases, with 17 bases left in between. The CDR3 is 15 residues long. The CDR3 here is CASAPDGLLTGELFF. The CDR3, as DNA: TGTGCCAGCGCCCCCGATGGGCTGCTCACCGGGGAGCTGTTTTTT.

The sample holds a few counts of this clonotype. This chain uses TRBV5-4 with TRBJ2-1, with 9 nucleotides matching TRBD1. The CDR3 runs to 15 residues. Germline assignment: CDR1 SGHNT and CDR2 YYREEE (reference sequence). Unmatched junction bases numbered 7, after V lost 3 bases and J lost 6 bases. The CDR3 nucleotides are TGTGCCAGCAGCTCGGACAGGGGTCCCCTCAATGAGCAGTTCTTC. Amino acid sequence: CASSSDRGPLNEQFF.

This chain connects TRBV30 to TRBJ1-1; D remains unclear. The V gene lost 0 bases and the J gene lost 5 bases, with 7 bases spanning the gap. The CDR3 loop spans 12 amino acids. The germline CDR1 and CDR2 sequences are GTSNPN and SVGIG (reference sequence). The CDR3, as DNA: TGTGCCTGGAGTGTACGTGGGACTGAAGCTTTCTTT. Its translation: CAWSVRGTEAFF.

This clonotype was detected many times. The rearrangement links TRBV21-1 to TRBJ2-7; TRBD1 is the table's D call and was not checked against the DNA. TRBV21-1 has pseudogene status. The CDR3 extends over 15 amino acids. The CDR3 DNA sequence: TGTGCCAGCACCCTTCACCCCCAGGCTACCTACGAGCAGTACGTC. Translating gives CASTLHPQATYEQYV.

This clonotype was counted at least ten times. CDR3 residues: CASSTSRDSWFQQYF. The DNA for the CDR3 is TGTGCCAGCAGCACCAGCCGGGACAGTTGGTTTCAGCAGTACTTC. V gene TRBV7-9 combines with J gene TRBJ2-7; 7 bases fit TRBD1. V gave up 5 bases and J gave up 8 bases; unmatched junction bases: 15. In germline, CDR1 is SEHNR, CDR2 FQNEAQ (reference sequence). This CDR3 comprises 15 residues.

For the CDR3, the DNA is TGTGCCAGCCTGACGAAACATCTCCAAGAGACCCAGTACTTC. Its translation: CASLTKHLQETQYF. This rearrangement joins TRBV14 to TRBJ2-5; no firm D call. In germline, CDR1 is SGHDN, CDR2 FVKESK. CDR3 length: 14 amino acids. Trimming cost V 8 bases and J 1 base, with 14 bases left between them.

This clonotype was found a few times. The chain carries TRBV11-2 and TRBJ1-3; D is possibly TRBD1 (6 bases). The V gene lost 5 bases and the J gene lost 3 bases, with 11 bases spanning the gap. The germline V gene has CDR1 SGHAT and CDR2 FQNNGV. CDR3 length equals 14 residues. The CDR3 nucleotides are TGTGCCAGCAGCGAAACAGGGATTGGAAACACCATATATTTT. Translated, it gives CASSETGIGNTIYF.

A few counts support this clonotype. This rearrangement joins TRBV5-1 to TRBJ2-1; D possibly corresponds to TRBD1 (6 bases). CDR1 and CDR2 from the germline V gene are SGHRS and YFSETQ. This CDR3 spans 15 amino acids. The germline V and J ends were trimmed by 0 bases and 0 bases, with 7 bases remaining between them. Here the CDR3 reads CASSLEGVSYNEQFF. In DNA form, the CDR3 reads TGCGCCAGCAGCTTGGAGGGGGTCTCCTACAATGAGCAGTTCTTC. Full variable domain (missing parts from reference TRBV5-1 and TRBJ2-1): KAGVTQTPRYLIKTRGQQVTLSCSPISGHRSVSWYQQTPGQGLQFLFEYFSETQRNKGNFPGRFSGRQFSNSRSEMNVSTLELGDSALYLCASSLEGVSYNEQFFGPGTRLTVL.

A few counts support this clonotype. The V and J genes are TRBV7-2 and TRBJ2-5; no definite D call. The germline V gene encodes CDR1 SGHTA and CDR2 FQGNSA. The CDR3 has 14 amino acids. V lost 7 bases and J 4 bases, leaving 16 bases between the germline ends. The CDR3 coding sequence is TGTGCCAGCAACTTGGGCGTTAGGAGAGAGACCCAGTACTTC. Translation gives CASNLGVRRETQYF. Together with reference TRBV7-2 and TRBJ2-5, the CDR3 gives the full variable domain: GAGVSQSPSNKVTEKGKDVELRCDPISGHTALYWYRQSLGQGLEFLIYFQGNSAPDKSGLPSDRFSAERTGGSVSTLTIQRTQQEDSAVYLCASNLGVRRETQYFGPGTRLLVL.

This clonotype was detected a few times. The V call is TRBV29-1, the J call TRBJ2-5, with D perhaps TRBD2 (7 bases). The length of the CDR3 is 12 residues. Trimming shortened V by 7 bases and J by 5 bases, and 14 bases separated the two germline ends. CDR1 is SQVTM and CDR2 is ANQGSEA in the germline V gene. CDR3 sequence (DNA): TGCAGCGCCGGGAAGGGGGGGGAGACCCAGTACTTC. It codes for CSAGKGGETQYF.